The 28 T cell receptor beta chains listed next were all sequenced from one sample in a study of OX40 agonist ivuxolimab in advanced cancers. Produced via immunoSEQ multiplex PCR; TCRdb's table is partial and in-frame only. The profile shows some 50,000 clones, about 81% of them singletons. Sequencing used CD4+ or CD8+ T cells sorted from blood, obtained in a trial of the OX40 agonist ivuxolimab. The receptors come from an adult with an advanced solid tumor such as melanoma, head and neck, liver or kidney cancer.

V usage is TRBV5-6 and J usage is TRBJ2-7, with D tentatively TRBD1 (6 bases). The CDR3 extends over 15 amino acids. V was clipped by 4 bases and J by 2 bases, with 16 bases between them. Germline loops: CDR1 SGHDT, CDR2 YYEEEE. The DNA of the CDR3 is TGTGCCAGCAGCCTATCGGGACAAACCACCTACGAGCAGTACTTC. Its protein product is CASSLSGQTTYEQYF. Together with reference TRBV5-6 and TRBJ2-7, the CDR3 gives the full variable domain: DAGVTQSPTHLIKTRGQQVTLRCSPKSGHDTVSWYQQALGQGPQFIFQYYEEEERQRGNFPDRFSGHQFPNYSSELNVNALLLGDSALYLCASSLSGQTTYEQYFGPGTRLTVT.

There are a few counts of this clone. V and J are TRBV4-1 and TRBJ2-1; D may be TRBD1 (6 bases). Germline CDR1 is MGHRA and CDR2 is YSYEKL. Trimming removed 1 base from V and 6 bases from J, with 13 bases in between. This CDR3 is 15 amino acids long. The CDR3 sequence: CASSQGTVGGNEQFF. DNA of the CDR3: TGCGCCAGCAGCCAAGGTACGGTAGGGGGCAATGAGCAGTTCTTC.

This clone was counted only a few times. This chain joins TRBV6-5 and TRBJ2-5; D could derive from TRBD1 or TRBD2 (5 bases each). Germline-derived CDR1 and CDR2 are MNHEY and SVGAGI. This CDR3 has 13 residues. V was clipped by 7 bases and J by 4 bases, with 13 bases between them. The CDR3 region has the DNA TGTGCCAGCACTCGAGATGGGGGAGAGACCCAGTACTTC. Translated: CASTRDGGETQYF.

This chain connects TRBV6-5 to TRBJ1-4; maybe TRBD1 (5 bases). Germline V gene data show CDR1 as MNHEY and CDR2 as SVGAGI. The CDR3 length is 14 residues. V lost 7 bases, J lost 7 bases, and 16 bases lay in between. The CDR3 is CASTDRFSSEKLFF. The CDR3 DNA is TGTGCCAGCACCGACAGATTCTCTTCTGAAAAACTGTTTTTT.

The J gene is TRBJ2-4, the V gene TRBV5-1, with TRBD1 matching 7 bases. Trimming removed 3 bases from V and 4 bases from J; junction bases left unmatched: 7. This CDR3 contains 15 residues. In germline, CDR1 is SGHRS, CDR2 YFSETQ. Here the CDR3 DNA reads TGCGCCAGCAGCTCGGGACAGACCGAAAAAAACATTCAGTACTTC. This codes for CASSSGQTEKNIQYF.

The chain couples TRBV7-7 to TRBJ2-5; maybe TRBD1 (5 bases). V lost 1 base and J lost 4, with 10 bases in between. The CDR3 extends over 14 amino acids. From germline, CDR1 is SSHAT and CDR2 FNYEAQ (reference sequence). The CDR3 sequence is CASSLGTMGETQYF. The CDR3 coding sequence is TGTGCCAGCAGCTTAGGGACAATGGGAGAGACCCAGTACTTC.

The rearrangement links TRBV4-1 to TRBJ1-6, with TRBD1 matching 9 bases. Germline CDR1 reads MGHRA; CDR2 reads YSYEKL. CDR3 length: 16 amino acids. The ends lost 3 bases at V and 9 bases at J; junction bases unmatched: 9. The DNA of the CDR3 is TGCGCCAGCAGCCACCGGGACAGGGTTAAGGGTTCACCCCTCCACTTT. Amino acids: CASSHRDRVKGSPLHF.

CDR3 residues: CASRKQGLDTGELFF. The CDR3 coding sequence is TGTGCCAGCAGGAAACAGGGTTTGGACACCGGGGAGCTGTTTTTT. This chain uses TRBV11-1 with TRBJ2-2, with D possibly matching TRBD1 (6 bases). V was pared by 6 bases and J by 3 bases, with 14 bases between. Per germline, CDR1 SGHAT and CDR2 FQDESV (reference sequence). The CDR3 covers 15 residues.

This chain joins TRBV28 and TRBJ1-2; D gene ambiguous. V was clipped by 7 bases and J by 6 bases, with 12 bases between them. CDR3 size: 12 residues. The germline V gene encodes CDR1 MDHEN and CDR2 SYDVKM. This CDR3 is CASNPGSHGYTF. The CDR3 coding sequence is TGTGCCAGCAACCCTGGCTCCCATGGCTACACCTTC.

The V call is TRBV15, the J call TRBJ2-5; TRBD2 agrees at 11 bases. Germline CDR1 LNHNV, CDR2 YYDKDF (reference sequence). CDR3 length: 18 amino acids. With V trimmed by 0 bases and J by 4 bases, 10 bases remained unmatched. CDR3 bases: TGTGCCACCAGCAGAGATTATAGGGCTAGCGGGGGGCTAGAGACCCAGTACTTC. It codes for CATSRDYRASGGLETQYF.

The CDR3 loop reads CASSLNRGRSETQYF. In nucleotides, the CDR3 is TGTGCCAGCAGCTTGAACCGGGGGCGCTCAGAGACCCAGTACTTC. This chain uses TRBV5-4 with TRBJ2-5; the D gene could be TRBD1 or TRBD2 (6 bases each). Trimming stripped 1 base from V and 4 bases from J, with 14 bases between. This CDR3 is built from 15 residues. Germline CDR1 reads SGHNT; CDR2 reads YYREEE (reference sequence). Filled out from reference TRBV5-4 and TRBJ2-5, the complete variable domain reads ETGVTQSPTHLIKTRGQQVTLRCSSQSGHNTVSWYQQALGQGPQFIFQYYREEENGRGNFPPRFSGLQFPNYSSELNVNALELDDSALYLCASSLNRGRSETQYFGPGTRLLVL.

The rearrangement uses TRBV25-1 and TRBJ2-3; D possibly corresponds to TRBD2 (7 bases). This CDR3 has 14 amino acids. The germline V gene encodes CDR1 MGHDK and CDR2 SYGVNS. V was pared by 7 bases and J by 5 bases, with 16 bases between. CDR3 in amino acids: CASTNRGARDTQYF. CDR3 in DNA: TGTGCCAGCACCAATCGGGGGGCTAGAGATACGCAGTATTTT.

The rearrangement links TRBV18 to TRBJ2-7; 9 nucleotides agree with TRBD1. The CDR3 runs to 15 residues. V shed 5 bases and J 2 bases; nucleotides not matched to a gene: 7. Germline lookup yields CDR1 KGHSH and CDR2 LQKENI. The CDR3 loop is CASSTGQGRTYEQYF. In DNA form, the CDR3 reads TGTGCCAGCTCAACCGGACAGGGGAGAACCTACGAGCAGTACTTC.

Judged by abundance, this clone is medium-sized. This sequence joins TRBV5-1 and TRBJ2-7; 10 bases map to TRBD2. Germline V gives CDR1 SGHRS, CDR2 YFSETQ. Losses at the gene ends were 5 bases for V and 2 bases for J; bases not matched to a gene: 7. The CDR3 consists of 15 residues. DNA of the CDR3: TGCGCCAGCAGTTCCGGACTAGCGGTTACCTACGAGCAGTACTTC. As protein: CASSSGLAVTYEQYF.

The V gene is TRBV14, the J gene TRBJ1-1; 8 nucleotides match TRBD1. Trimming took 4 bases from V and 4 from J; bases not matched to a gene: 8. The CDR3 runs 15 residues. Per the germline V gene, CDR1 is SGHDN and CDR2 is FVKESK. The CDR3 nucleotides are TGTGCCAGCAGCCGGATGACAGGGGTGGGCACTGAAGCTTTCTTT. It specifies CASSRMTGVGTEAFF.

This clone was recorded only once. The chain carries TRBV9 and TRBJ2-1, with D tentatively TRBD2 (6 bases). CDR3 length: 16 amino acids. The V and J ends lost 0 bases and 4 bases respectively, with 14 bases between them. From germline, CDR1 is SGDLS and CDR2 YYNGEE. For the CDR3, the DNA is TGTGCCAGCAGCGTAGCTGGGACTCGACTTTACAATGAGCAGTTCTTC. Encoded protein: CASSVAGTRLYNEQFF.

The chain uses TRBV6-1 and TRBJ2-5, with a weak D call TRBD2 (6 bases). Trimming cost V 3 bases and J 7 bases, with 18 bases left between them. The CDR3 is 15 residues long. The germline gives CDR1 MNHNS, CDR2 SASEGT. CDR3 bases: TGTGCCAGCAGTGACGCCTCCCGCGGGGTGGGGACCCAGTACTTC. It specifies CASSDASRGVGTQYF.

This chain joins TRBV11-3 and TRBJ2-3, with D possibly being TRBD2 (5 bases). V shed 4 bases and J shed 4 bases, with 12 bases lying between them. Germline CDR1 reads SGHNT; CDR2 reads YENEEA. The CDR3 runs 14 residues. The CDR3 DNA is TGTGCCAGCAGCTCTCGCCGAGCGGCAGATACGCAGTATTTT. Amino acids: CASSSRRAADTQYF.

J is TRBJ2-1 and V is TRBV7-9, with TRBD2 matching 7 bases. Looked up from germline, CDR1 is SEHNR and CDR2 is FQNEAQ (reference sequence). The V gene end was trimmed by 7 bases and the J gene end by 9 bases; junction bases not matched to a gene: 12. CDR3 size: 14 residues. The CDR3 DNA is TGTGCCAGCACCAATACCGGGACTACAAGTGAGCAGTTCTTC. Translating gives CASTNTGTTSEQFF.

This chain links TRBV6-1 with TRBJ2-3, with D hard to call. This CDR3 spans 13 amino acids. Germline CDR1 and CDR2: MNHNS and SASEGT. Trimming took 4 bases from V and 4 from J, leaving 9 bases between them. The CDR3 protein is CASSGRIADTQYF. Here the CDR3 DNA reads TGTGCCAGCAGTGGCCGCATAGCAGATACGCAGTATTTT.

This chain uses TRBV7-2 with TRBJ2-1; 14 nucleotides match TRBD2. The germline gives CDR1 SGHTA, CDR2 FQGNSA. CDR3 length equals 15 residues. After removal of 3 bases from V and 8 bases from J, the junction contained 3 bases not matched to a gene. The CDR3 region is CASSFGTSGGDEQFF. The CDR3 region has the DNA TGTGCCAGCAGCTTTGGGACTAGCGGGGGAGATGAGCAGTTCTTC.

This clone was seen a handful of times. CDR3: CASSLALLKETQYF. The CDR3 DNA is TGTGCCAGCAGCTTAGCACTATTGAAGGAGACCCAGTACTTC. The chain combines TRBV7-9 with TRBJ2-5; D remains unclear. Germline V gene lookup returns CDR1 SEHNR and CDR2 FQNEAQ (reference sequence). Deletions cut 0 bases from V and 5 bases from J, with 10 bases between. This CDR3 has 14 amino acids.

The gene calls are TRBV6-5 and TRBJ2-5; TRBD2 aligns across 14 bases. This CDR3 contains 15 residues. Unmatched junction bases numbered 5, after V lost 6 bases and J lost 5 bases. CDR1 is MNHEY and CDR2 is SVGAGI in the germline V gene. The CDR3 region is CASRSTSGGEETQYF. The CDR3 DNA sequence: TGTGCCAGCAGATCGACTAGCGGGGGGGAGGAGACCCAGTACTTC.

The chain is built from TRBV4-2 and TRBJ2-1, with 9 positions matching TRBD1. CDR3 length: 15 residues. Germline V gene sequence: CDR1 LGHNA, CDR2 YNFKEQ. V trimming: 1 base; J trimming: 6 bases; junction bases outside the gene matches: 4. The CDR3 nucleotides are TGTGCCAGCAGCCAAGTGAGGGACAGGGCCAATGAGCAGTTCTTC. Residues: CASSQVRDRANEQFF.

V is TRBV5-1 and J is TRBJ2-5, with 8 bases lining up with TRBD1. Germline trimming cut 0 bases from V and 5 bases from J; bases unmatched to any gene: 12. The CDR3 sequence is 17 residues long. CDR1 SGHRS and CDR2 YFSETQ come from the germline V gene. DNA of the CDR3: TGCGCCAGCAGCTTGGTTCCAGGACAGGGCCCAGGGGAGACCCAGTACTTC. This gives the protein CASSLVPGQGPGETQYF.

The V call is TRBV7-2, the J call TRBJ2-7; TRBD2 agrees at 15 bases. V lost 5 bases and J lost 7; bases outside the gene matches: 6. The CDR3 spans 15 residues. Per the germline V gene, CDR1 is SGHTA and CDR2 is FQGNSA. The CDR3 here is CASSPGLAGGREQYF. The CDR3, as DNA: TGTGCCAGCAGCCCAGGACTAGCGGGGGGGCGGGAGCAGTACTTC. Using reference TRBV7-2 and TRBJ2-7 for the parts outside the CDR3, the full variable domain is GAGVSQSPSNKVTEKGKDVELRCDPISGHTALYWYRQSLGQGLEFLIYFQGNSAPDKSGLPSDRFSAERTGGSVSTLTIQRTQQEDSAVYLCASSPGLAGGREQYFGPGTRLTVT.

V usage is TRBV5-4 and J usage is TRBJ1-2; D is undetermined. V was clipped by 0 bases and J by 0 bases, with 9 bases between them. CDR3 length equals 15 residues. Germline V lookup: CDR1 SGHNT, CDR2 YYREEE (reference sequence). CDR3 sequence: CASSLAAGTNYGYTF. DNA of the CDR3: TGTGCCAGCAGCTTGGCGGCCGGAACTAACTATGGCTACACCTTC.

This chain uses TRBV6-6 with TRBJ2-1; D possibly corresponds to TRBD2 (5 bases). The V end lost 2 bases, the J end lost 5 bases, and 10 bases lay between the germline ends. This CDR3 spans 14 amino acids. Germline CDR1 is MNHNY and CDR2 is SVGAGI (reference sequence). CDR3 loop: CASSYTPGDNEQFF. The CDR3 nucleotides read TGTGCCAGCAGTTACACCCCCGGGGACAATGAGCAGTTCTTC.